The rows below give T cell receptor beta chains drawn from one sample of a study of blood T cell repertoires in COVID-19. Produced via immunoSEQ multiplex PCR; TCRdb's table is partial and in-frame only. The sample includes tens of thousands of clones, almost 90% of them seen just once. What was sequenced was peripheral blood. The receptors were gathered from a human donor in a cohort sampled during active COVID-19. Each CDR3 is given with its conserved first and last residue. The D gene is left open where the match is weak. The size of a clone is reported for some rows only, either as once, few or many, or as a class for expanded clones.

clone size,J gene,D gene,V gene,CDR3 DNA,CDR3 protein
once,TRBJ1-5,-,TRBV30,TGTGCCTGGAGTGTCCTCAGGGGTCAGCCCCAGCATTTT,CAWSVLRGQPQHF
-,TRBJ1-2,TRBD1,TRBV11-2,TGTGCCAGCAGCTTAGTGACAGGGGGATTCAACTATGGCTACACCTTC,CASSLVTGGFNYGYTF
-,TRBJ2-7,TRBD1,TRBV29-1,TGCAGCGTAGGGACAGGGCAGGTTCAGAACGAGCAGTACTTC,CSVGTGQVQNEQYF
-,TRBJ1-3,TRBD1,TRBV27,TGTGCCAGCGGACAGGGGGCGGCTGGAAACACCATATATTTT,CASGQGAAGNTIYF
-,TRBJ2-2,-,TRBV20-1,TGCAGTGCTAGTGGCGGAAGGGGGAAGAACACCGGGGAGCTGTTTTTT,CSASGGRGKNTGELFF
once,TRBJ1-1,-,TRBV5-6,TGTGCCAGCAGCGTTGACGGACGGGGATTGAACACTGAAGCTTTCTTT,CASSVDGRGLNTEAFF
once,TRBJ1-3,-,TRBV29-1,TGCAGCGTTGTAAGGGGCTCTGGAAACACCATATATTTT,CSVVRGSGNTIYF
few,TRBJ1-6,-,TRBV6-1,TGTGCCAGCAGTGACCGACAGGCTAATTCACCCCTCCACTTT,CASSDRQANSPLHF
-,TRBJ2-3,-,TRBV9,TGTGCCAGCAGCGCGACGACCCGAATCCGACAGCCCACAGATACGCAGTATTTT,CASSATTRIRQPTDTQYF
-,TRBJ2-1,-,TRBV5-4,TGTGCCAGCAGCCCAATTGTTTCACTCAACAATGAGCAGTTCTTC,CASSPIVSLNNEQFF
few,TRBJ1-1,-,TRBV19,TGTGCCAGTAGTATAGGGACAGCAACTGAAGCTTTCTTT,CASSIGTATEAFF
-,TRBJ2-7,-,TRBV19,TGTGCCAGTAGCGCCACGCGAGCCCCCCTGGTCGGGGAGCAGTACTTC,CASSATRAPLVGEQYF
-,TRBJ2-2,-,TRBV6-6,TGTGCCAGCTCGACAGCGAACACCGGGGAGCTGTTTTTT,CASSTANTGELFF
-,TRBJ2-3,TRBD2,TRBV7-2,TGTGCCAGCAGCTTAAGAAAGGAGTCGGGACTAGCGGCGGGAACGCAGTATTTT,CASSLRKESGLAAGTQYF
-,TRBJ2-5,-,TRBV7-8,TGTGCCAGCAGCTTAGGAGTTACGTCGGACAGTATCCAAGAGACCCAGTACTTC,CASSLGVTSDSIQETQYF
-,TRBJ1-2,TRBD1,TRBV28,TGTGCCAGCAGCGGACAGGGTTACTATGGCTACACCTTC,CASSGQGYYGYTF
-,TRBJ2-3,-,TRBV12-5,TGTGCTAGTGGTTTGGTACCCGGCGGGGCCTGGCCAGATACGCAGTATTTT,CASGLVPGGAWPDTQYF
-,TRBJ1-6,-,TRBV6-5,TGTGCCAGCAGTTATTTGAGGGATTCACCCCTCCACTTT,CASSYLRDSPLHF
-,TRBJ2-6,TRBD1,TRBV19,TGTGCCAGTAGTTTGAACAGGGGGCGAAGGCTCGCTGGGGCCAACGTCCTGACTTTC,CASSLNRGRRLAGANVLTF
-,TRBJ1-3,TRBD1,TRBV5-1,TGCGCCAGCAGCTTGGGACAGGGGACTTCTGGAAACACCATATATTTT,CASSLGQGTSGNTIYF
-,TRBJ2-5,TRBD1,TRBV18,TGTGCCAGCTCACCACCTGTACAGGGGATAACAGAGACCCAGTACTTC,CASSPPVQGITETQYF
once,TRBJ2-7,TRBD2,TRBV3-1/TRBV3-2,TGTGCCAGCAGCCCGAGCGGGGGGGCACGCGAGCAGTACTTC,CASSPSGGAREQYF
once,TRBJ2-3,-,TRBV19,TGTGCCAGTAGCTCAGGGGCTGGCACAGATACGCAGTATTTT,CASSSGAGTDTQYF
-,TRBJ2-7,-,TRBV4-3,TGCGCCAGCAGCCCGCGGACTTACGTGTCCGAGCAGTACTTC,CASSPRTYVSEQYF
-,TRBJ2-2,TRBD1,TRBV18,TGTGCCAGCTCACCACGGAACGACAGGGGGCGCCCCGGGGAGCTGTTTTTT,CASSPRNDRGRPGELFF
-,TRBJ1-1,TRBD1,TRBV6-2/TRBV6-3,TGTGCCAGCAGTTACCACGCAACAGGGGTAACTGAAGCTTTCTTT,CASSYHATGVTEAFF
-,TRBJ1-2,TRBD1,TRBV27,TGTGCCAGCAGTTTATCTCCGACAGGGGGCGGGGGCTACACCTTC,CASSLSPTGGGGYTF
-,TRBJ1-1,-,TRBV4-3,TGCGCCAGCAGCCAGGGGACTGGGTGGGGCACTGAAGCTTTCTTT,CASSQGTGWGTEAFF
-,TRBJ1-2,TRBD1,TRBV7-2,TGTGCCAGCAGCCTGGACAGGGTGGATGGCTACACCTTC,CASSLDRVDGYTF
-,TRBJ1-1,TRBD1,TRBV6-5,TGTGCCAGCAGCCCCGGGACAGGGTCTAGCACTGAAGCTTTCTTT,CASSPGTGSSTEAFF
-,TRBJ1-5,TRBD1,TRBV4-3,TGCGCCAGCAGCCCCCACAGGGGGAGGTATAGCAATCAGCCCCAGCATTTT,CASSPHRGRYSNQPQHF
few,TRBJ2-7,-,TRBV9,TGTGCCAGCAGCGCCCACGACAGTTACTCCTACGAGCAGTACTTC,CASSAHDSYSYEQYF
-,TRBJ2-3,-,TRBV7-9,TGTGCCAGCAGTTTTACAGGGTCGGACACAGATACGCAGTATTTT,CASSFTGSDTDTQYF
-,TRBJ2-2,-,TRBV27,TGTGCCAGCAGAATTGCAGGGGAGCCCGGGGAGCTGTTTTTT,CASRIAGEPGELFF
-,TRBJ1-2,-,TRBV3-1/TRBV3-2,TGTGCCAGCAGCCAAGCTCCCTGGGACACGGTGCGGTACACCTTC,CASSQAPWDTVRYTF
-,TRBJ1-5,-,TRBV18,TGTGCCAGCTCACCCATACCCGGGGTCGAACAGCCCCAGCATTTT,CASSPIPGVEQPQHF
-,TRBJ2-1,-,TRBV9,TGTGCCAGCAGCGAGGGGGACGTCTCCTACAATGAGCAGTTCTTC,CASSEGDVSYNEQFF
-,TRBJ1-2,TRBD1,TRBV25-1,TGTGCCAGCAGTAAAGGGGGACAGTTCTATGGCTACACCTTC,CASSKGGQFYGYTF
-,TRBJ2-7,-,TRBV7-2,TGTGCCAGCAGCTTAGACAGGGCCTCCTACGAGCAGTACTTC,CASSLDRASYEQYF
few,TRBJ2-7,TRBD2,TRBV6-5,TGTGCCAGCAGTTACCAGGGAGGGAGCTCCTACGAGCAGTACTTC,CASSYQGGSSYEQYF
-,TRBJ1-4,-,TRBV27,TGTGCCAGCAGTCCCTCGGGGCGAGGGGGAGAAAAACTGTTTTTT,CASSPSGRGGEKLFF
-,TRBJ2-2,TRBD2,TRBV19,TGTGCCAGTAGTACTTTAGCGGGGAACACCGGGGAGCTGTTTTTT,CASSTLAGNTGELFF
-,TRBJ2-5,TRBD2,TRBV4-3,TGCGCCAGCAGCCAAGATGCCCGCACTAGCGGGGGGTTAGGAGAGACCCAGTACTTC,CASSQDARTSGGLGETQYF
-,TRBJ2-3,TRBD2,TRBV3-1/TRBV3-2,TGTGCCAGCAGCCTGACTAGCGGGGGGACTAGCACAGATACGCAGTATTTT,CASSLTSGGTSTDTQYF
-,TRBJ1-2,TRBD1,TRBV9,TGTGCCAGCAGCGTAGGGGACAGGGCTGACTATGGCTACACCTTC,CASSVGDRADYGYTF
-,TRBJ1-2,-,TRBV7-8,TGTGCCAGCAGCTTAGGGCATCCGGGGAGCTATGGCTACACCTTC,CASSLGHPGSYGYTF
-,TRBJ2-1,TRBD1,TRBV29-1,TGCAGCGTGGAGACAGGGAACAATGAGCAGTTCTTC,CSVETGNNEQFF
once,TRBJ1-1,-,TRBV5-4,TGTGCCAGCAGCTTGGCAGGGGCGAACACTGAAGCTTTCTTT,CASSLAGANTEAFF
-,TRBJ1-2,-,TRBV21-1,TGTGCCAGCAGCAAAGGAAGGCAGGGATGCTACACCTTC,CASSKGRQGCYTF
-,TRBJ2-1,TRBD2,TRBV6-2/TRBV6-3,TGTGCCAGCAGTTACTCCCCTAGCGGGGGGTTGTACAATGAGCAGTTCTTC,CASSYSPSGGLYNEQFF